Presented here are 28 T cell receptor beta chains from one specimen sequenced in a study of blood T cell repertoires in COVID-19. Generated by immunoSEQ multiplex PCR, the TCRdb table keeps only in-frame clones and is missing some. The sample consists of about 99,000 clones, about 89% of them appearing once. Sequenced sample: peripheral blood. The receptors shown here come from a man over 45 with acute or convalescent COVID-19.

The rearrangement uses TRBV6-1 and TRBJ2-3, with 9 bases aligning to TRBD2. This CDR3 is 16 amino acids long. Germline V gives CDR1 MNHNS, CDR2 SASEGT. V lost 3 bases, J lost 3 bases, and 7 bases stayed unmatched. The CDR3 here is CASSELSGRGTDTQYF. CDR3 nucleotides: TGTGCCAGCAGTGAGCTTAGCGGGAGAGGAACAGATACGCAGTATTTT.

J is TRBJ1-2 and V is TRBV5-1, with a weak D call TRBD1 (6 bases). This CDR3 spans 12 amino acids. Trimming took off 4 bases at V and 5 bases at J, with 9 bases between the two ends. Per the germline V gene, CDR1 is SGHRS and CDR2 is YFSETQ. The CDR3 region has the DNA TGCGCCAGCAGCGGGCAGGGGTATGGCTACACCTTC. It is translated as CASSGQGYGYTF. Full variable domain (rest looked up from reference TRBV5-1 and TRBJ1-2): KAGVTQTPRYLIKTRGQQVTLSCSPISGHRSVSWYQQTPGQGLQFLFEYFSETQRNKGNFPGRFSGRQFSNSRSEMNVSTLELGDSALYLCASSGQGYGYTFGSGTRLTVV.

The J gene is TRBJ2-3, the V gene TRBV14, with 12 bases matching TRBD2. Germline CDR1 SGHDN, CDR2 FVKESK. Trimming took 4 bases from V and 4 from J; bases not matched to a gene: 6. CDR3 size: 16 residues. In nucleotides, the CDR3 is TGTGCCAGCAGCCGAGGACTAGCGGGAAGGGCAGATACGCAGTATTTT. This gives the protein CASSRGLAGRADTQYF.

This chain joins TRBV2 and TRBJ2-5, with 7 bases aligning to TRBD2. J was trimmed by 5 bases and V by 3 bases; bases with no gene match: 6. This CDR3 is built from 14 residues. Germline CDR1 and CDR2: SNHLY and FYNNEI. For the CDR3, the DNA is TGTGCCAGCAGTGAGAAATCTAGCGGCGAGACCCAGTACTTC. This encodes CASSEKSSGETQYF. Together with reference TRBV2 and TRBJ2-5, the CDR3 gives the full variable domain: EPEVTQTPSHQVTQMGQEVILRCVPISNHLYFYWYRQILGQKVEFLVSFYNNEISEKSEIFDDQFSVERPDGSNFTLKIRSTKLEDSAMYFCASSEKSSGETQYFGPGTRLLVL.

The CDR3 DNA sequence: TGCGCCAGCAGTGTAGTCCCCGACACCGGGGAGCTGTTTTTT. Protein: CASSVVPDTGELFF. The V and J genes are TRBV10-1 and TRBJ2-2, with no clear D. The CDR3 contains 14 residues. V lost 4 bases and J lost 3, with 9 bases in between. Germline loops: CDR1 WNHNN, CDR2 SYGVQD (reference sequence).

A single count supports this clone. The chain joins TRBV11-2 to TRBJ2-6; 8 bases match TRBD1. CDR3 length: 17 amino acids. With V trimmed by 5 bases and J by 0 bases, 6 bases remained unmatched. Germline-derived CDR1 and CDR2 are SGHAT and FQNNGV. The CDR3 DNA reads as TGTGCCAGCAGCATGGACAGGGTTGGCTCTGGGGCCAACGTCCTGACTTTC. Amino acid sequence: CASSMDRVGSGANVLTF.

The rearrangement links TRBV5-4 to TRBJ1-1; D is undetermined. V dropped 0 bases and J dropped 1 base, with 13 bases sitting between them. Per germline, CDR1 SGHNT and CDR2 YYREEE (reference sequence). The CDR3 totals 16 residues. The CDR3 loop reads CASSLGRAAQNTEAFF. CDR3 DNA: TGTGCCAGCAGCTTGGGGAGGGCAGCGCAGAACACTGAAGCTTTCTTT.

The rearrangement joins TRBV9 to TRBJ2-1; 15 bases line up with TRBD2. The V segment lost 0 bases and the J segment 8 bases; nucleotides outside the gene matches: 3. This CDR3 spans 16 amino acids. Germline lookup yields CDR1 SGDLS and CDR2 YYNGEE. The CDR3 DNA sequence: TGTGCCAGCAGCGTAGGGACTAGCGGGAGGGGCGATGAGCAGTTCTTC. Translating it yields CASSVGTSGRGDEQFF.

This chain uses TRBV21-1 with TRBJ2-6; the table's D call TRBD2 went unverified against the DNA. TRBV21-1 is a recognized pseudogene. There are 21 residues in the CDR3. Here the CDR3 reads CASSKRWLAGDLVSGANVLTF. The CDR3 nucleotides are TGTGCCAGCAGCAAGAGGTGGCTAGCGGGAGACCTTGTCTCTGGGGCCAACGTCCTGACTTTC.

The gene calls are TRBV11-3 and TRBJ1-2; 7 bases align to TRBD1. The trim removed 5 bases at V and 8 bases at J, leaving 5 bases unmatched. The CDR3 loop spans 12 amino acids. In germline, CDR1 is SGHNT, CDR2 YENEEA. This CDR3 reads CASSTGVSGYTF. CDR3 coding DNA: TGTGCCAGCAGCACAGGGGTTTCGGGCTACACCTTC.

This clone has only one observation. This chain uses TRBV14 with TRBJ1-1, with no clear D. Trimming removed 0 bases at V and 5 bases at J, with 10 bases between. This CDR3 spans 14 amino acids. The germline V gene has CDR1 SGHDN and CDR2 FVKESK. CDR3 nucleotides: TGTGCCAGCAGCCAAGATACAGTTGTGACTGAAGCTTTCTTT. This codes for CASSQDTVVTEAFF.

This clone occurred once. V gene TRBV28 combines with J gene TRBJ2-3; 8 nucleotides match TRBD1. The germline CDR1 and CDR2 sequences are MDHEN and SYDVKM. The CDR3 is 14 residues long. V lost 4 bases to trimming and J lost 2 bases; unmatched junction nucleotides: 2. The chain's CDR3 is CASSWDRYTDTQYF. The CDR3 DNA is TGTGCCAGCAGTTGGGACAGGTACACAGATACGCAGTATTTT.

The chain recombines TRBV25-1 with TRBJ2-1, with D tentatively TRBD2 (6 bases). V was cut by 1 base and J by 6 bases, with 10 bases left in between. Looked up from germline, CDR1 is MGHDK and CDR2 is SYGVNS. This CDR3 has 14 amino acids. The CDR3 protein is CASSEFKGGNEQFF. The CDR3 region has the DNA TGTGCCAGCAGTGAATTTAAGGGAGGCAATGAGCAGTTCTTC.

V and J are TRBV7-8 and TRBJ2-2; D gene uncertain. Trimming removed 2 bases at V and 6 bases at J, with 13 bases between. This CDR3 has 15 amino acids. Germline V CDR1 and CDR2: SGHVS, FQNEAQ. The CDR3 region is CASSLLSTRAGELFF. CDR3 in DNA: TGTGCCAGCAGCTTACTATCGACTCGTGCCGGGGAGCTGTTTTTT.

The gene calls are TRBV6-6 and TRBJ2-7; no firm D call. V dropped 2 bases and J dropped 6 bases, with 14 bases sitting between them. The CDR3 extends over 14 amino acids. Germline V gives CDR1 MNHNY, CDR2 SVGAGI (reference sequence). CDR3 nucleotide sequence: TGTGCCAGCAGTTACGGAGCGCATAGCCTCGAGCAGTACTTC. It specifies CASSYGAHSLEQYF.

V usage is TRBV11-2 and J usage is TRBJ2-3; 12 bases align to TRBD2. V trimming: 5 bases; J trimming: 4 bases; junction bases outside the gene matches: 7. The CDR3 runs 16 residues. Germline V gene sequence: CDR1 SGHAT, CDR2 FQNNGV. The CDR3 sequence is CASSERTSGKADTQYF. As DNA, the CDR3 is TGTGCCAGCAGCGAGCGGACTAGCGGGAAAGCAGATACGCAGTATTTT. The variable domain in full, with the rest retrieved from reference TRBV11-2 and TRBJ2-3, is EAGVAQSPRYKIIEKRQSVAFWCNPISGHATLYWYQQILGQGPKLLIQFQNNGVVDDSQLPKDRFSAERLKGVDSTLKIQPAKLEDSAVYLCASSERTSGKADTQYFGPGTRLTVL.

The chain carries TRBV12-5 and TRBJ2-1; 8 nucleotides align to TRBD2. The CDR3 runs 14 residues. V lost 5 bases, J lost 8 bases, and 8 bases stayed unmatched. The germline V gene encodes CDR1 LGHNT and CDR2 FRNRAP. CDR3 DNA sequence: TGTGCTAGTGGTCCCGGGGGGGGTGGTGATGAGCAGTTCTTC. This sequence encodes CASGPGGGGDEQFF. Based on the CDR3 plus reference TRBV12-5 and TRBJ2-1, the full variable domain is DARVTQTPRHKVTEMGQEVTMRCQPILGHNTVFWYRQTMMQGLELLAYFRNRAPLDDSGMPKDRFSAEMPDATLATLKIQPSEPRDSAVYFCASGPGGGGDEQFFGPGTRLTVL.

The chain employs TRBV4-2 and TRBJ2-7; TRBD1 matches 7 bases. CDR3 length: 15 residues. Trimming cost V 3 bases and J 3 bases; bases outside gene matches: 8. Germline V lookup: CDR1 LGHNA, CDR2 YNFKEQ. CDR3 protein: CASSHGQGDHYEQYF. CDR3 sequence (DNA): TGTGCCAGCAGCCATGGTCAGGGGGATCACTACGAGCAGTACTTC.

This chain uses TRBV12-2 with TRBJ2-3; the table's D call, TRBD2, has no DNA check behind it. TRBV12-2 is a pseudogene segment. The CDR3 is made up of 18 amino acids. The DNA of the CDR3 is TGTGCAAGTCGCTTAGCGATGACTAGCGGGAGTCCCACAGATACGCAGTATTTT. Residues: CASRLAMTSGSPTDTQYF.

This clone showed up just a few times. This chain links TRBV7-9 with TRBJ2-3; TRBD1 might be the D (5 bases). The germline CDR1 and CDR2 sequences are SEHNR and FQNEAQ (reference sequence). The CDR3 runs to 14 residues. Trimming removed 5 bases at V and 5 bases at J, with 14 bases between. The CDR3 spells CASSVTGQGDTQYF. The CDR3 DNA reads TGTGCCAGCAGCGTAACAGGTCAGGGAGATACGCAGTATTTT.

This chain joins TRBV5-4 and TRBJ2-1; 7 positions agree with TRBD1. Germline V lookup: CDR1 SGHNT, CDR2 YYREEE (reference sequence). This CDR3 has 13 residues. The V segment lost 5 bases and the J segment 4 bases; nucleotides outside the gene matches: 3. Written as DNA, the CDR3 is TGTGCCAGCAGAAGGGGACAGTACAATGAGCAGTTCTTC. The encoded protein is CASRRGQYNEQFF.

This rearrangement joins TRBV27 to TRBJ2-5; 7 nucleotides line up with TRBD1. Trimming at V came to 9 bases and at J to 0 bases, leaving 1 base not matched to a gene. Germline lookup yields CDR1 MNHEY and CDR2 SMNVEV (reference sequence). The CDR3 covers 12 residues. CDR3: CARDRNQETQYF. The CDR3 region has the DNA TGTGCCAGGGACAGGAACCAAGAGACCCAGTACTTC.

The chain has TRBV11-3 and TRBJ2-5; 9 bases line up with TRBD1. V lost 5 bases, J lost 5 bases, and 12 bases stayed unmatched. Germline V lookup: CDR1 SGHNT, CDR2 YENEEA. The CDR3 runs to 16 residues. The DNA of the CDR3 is TGTGCCAGCAGCACGTGGGACAGGGACAATGTGGAGACCCAGTACTTC. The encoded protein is CASSTWDRDNVETQYF.

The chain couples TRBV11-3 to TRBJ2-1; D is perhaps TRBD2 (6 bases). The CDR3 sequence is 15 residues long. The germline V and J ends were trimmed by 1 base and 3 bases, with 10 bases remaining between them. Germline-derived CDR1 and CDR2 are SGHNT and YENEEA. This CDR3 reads CASSLVSSGYNEQFF. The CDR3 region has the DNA TGTGCCAGCAGCTTAGTGAGTAGCGGCTACAATGAGCAGTTCTTC.

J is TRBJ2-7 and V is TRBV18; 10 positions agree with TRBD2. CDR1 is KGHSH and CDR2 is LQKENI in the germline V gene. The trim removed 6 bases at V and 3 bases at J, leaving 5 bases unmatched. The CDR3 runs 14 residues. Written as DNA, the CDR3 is TGTGCCAGCTCCCCCGGACTAGCGGTCTACGAGCAGTACTTC. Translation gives CASSPGLAVYEQYF.

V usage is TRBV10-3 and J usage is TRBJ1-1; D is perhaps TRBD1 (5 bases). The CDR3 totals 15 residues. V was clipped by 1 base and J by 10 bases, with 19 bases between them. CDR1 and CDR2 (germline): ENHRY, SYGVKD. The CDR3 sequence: CAISEYGQGSVGAFF. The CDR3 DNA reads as TGTGCCATCAGTGAGTACGGCCAGGGATCCGTCGGAGCTTTCTTT.

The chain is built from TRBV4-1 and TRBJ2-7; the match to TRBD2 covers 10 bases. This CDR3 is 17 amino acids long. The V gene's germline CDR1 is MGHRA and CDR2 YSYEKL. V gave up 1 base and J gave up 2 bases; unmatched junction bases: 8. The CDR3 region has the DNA TGCGCCAGCAGCCAAGCTACTAGCGGGATGAAGACCTACGAGCAGTACTTC. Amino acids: CASSQATSGMKTYEQYF.

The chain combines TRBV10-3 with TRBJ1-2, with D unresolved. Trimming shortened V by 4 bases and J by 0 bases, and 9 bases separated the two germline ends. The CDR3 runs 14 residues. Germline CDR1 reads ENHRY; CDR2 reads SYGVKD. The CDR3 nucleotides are TGTGCCATCAGTGGACGCGGGCCTAACTATGGCTACACCTTC. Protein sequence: CAISGRGPNYGYTF.